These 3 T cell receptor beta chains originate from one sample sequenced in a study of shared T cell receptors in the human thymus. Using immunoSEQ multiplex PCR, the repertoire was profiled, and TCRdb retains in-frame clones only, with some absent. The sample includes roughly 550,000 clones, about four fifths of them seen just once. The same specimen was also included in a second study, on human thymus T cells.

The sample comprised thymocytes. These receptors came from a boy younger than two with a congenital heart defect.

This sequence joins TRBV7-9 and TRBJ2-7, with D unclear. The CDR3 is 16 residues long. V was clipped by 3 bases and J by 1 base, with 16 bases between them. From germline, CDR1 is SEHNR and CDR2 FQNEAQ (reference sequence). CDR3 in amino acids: CASSFQPRGHSYEQYF. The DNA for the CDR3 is TGTGCCAGCAGCTTCCAGCCCCGAGGCCATTCCTACGAGCAGTACTTC.

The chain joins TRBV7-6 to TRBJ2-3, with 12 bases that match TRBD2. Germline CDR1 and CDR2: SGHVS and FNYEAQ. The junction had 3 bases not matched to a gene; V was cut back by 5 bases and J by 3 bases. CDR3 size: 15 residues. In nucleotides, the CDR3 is TGTGCCAGCAGCCTGGGACTAGCGGGTACAGATACGCAGTATTTT. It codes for CASSLGLAGTDTQYF.

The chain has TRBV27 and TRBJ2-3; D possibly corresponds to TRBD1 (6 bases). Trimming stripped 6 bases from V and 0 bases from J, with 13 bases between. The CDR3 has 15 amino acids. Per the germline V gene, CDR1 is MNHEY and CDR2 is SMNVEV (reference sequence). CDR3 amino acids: CASSLQGLSTDTQYF. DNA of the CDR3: TGTGCCAGCAGCCTCCAGGGGCTAAGCACAGATACGCAGTATTTT.